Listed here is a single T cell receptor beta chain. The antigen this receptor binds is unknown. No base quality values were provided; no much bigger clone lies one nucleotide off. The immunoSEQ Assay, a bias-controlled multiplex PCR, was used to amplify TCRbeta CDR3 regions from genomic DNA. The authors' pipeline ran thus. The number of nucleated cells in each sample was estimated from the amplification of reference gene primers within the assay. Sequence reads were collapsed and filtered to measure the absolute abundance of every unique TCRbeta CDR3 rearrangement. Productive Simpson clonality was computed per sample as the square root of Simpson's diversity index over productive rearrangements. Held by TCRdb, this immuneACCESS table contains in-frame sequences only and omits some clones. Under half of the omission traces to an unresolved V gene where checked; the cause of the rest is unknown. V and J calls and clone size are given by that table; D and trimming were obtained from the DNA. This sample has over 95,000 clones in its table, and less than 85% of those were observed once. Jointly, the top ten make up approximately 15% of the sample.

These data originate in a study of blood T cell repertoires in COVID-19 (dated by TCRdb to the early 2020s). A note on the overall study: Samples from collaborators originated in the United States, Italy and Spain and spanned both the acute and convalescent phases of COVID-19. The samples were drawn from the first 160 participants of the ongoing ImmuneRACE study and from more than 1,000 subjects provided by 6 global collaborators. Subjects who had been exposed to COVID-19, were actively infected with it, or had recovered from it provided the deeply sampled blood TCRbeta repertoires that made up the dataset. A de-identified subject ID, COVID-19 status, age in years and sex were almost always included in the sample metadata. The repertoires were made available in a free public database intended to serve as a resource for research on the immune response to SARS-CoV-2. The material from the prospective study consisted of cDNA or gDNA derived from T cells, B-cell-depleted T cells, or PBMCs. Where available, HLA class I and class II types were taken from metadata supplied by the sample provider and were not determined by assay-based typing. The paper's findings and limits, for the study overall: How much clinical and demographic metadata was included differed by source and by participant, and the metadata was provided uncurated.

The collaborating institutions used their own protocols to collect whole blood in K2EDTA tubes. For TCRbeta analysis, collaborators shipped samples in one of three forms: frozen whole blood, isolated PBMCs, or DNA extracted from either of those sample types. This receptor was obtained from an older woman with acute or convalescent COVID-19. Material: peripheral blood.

The CDR3 is CATSAQGGSNEKLFF. The nucleotide sequence reads as follows: TGTGCCACCAGTGCACAGGGGGGGTCTAATGAAAAACTGTTTTTT. The V and J segments used are TRBV24-1 and TRBJ1-4, and TRBD1 matches 8 of the central bases. The CDR3 measures 15 amino acids from cysteine to phenylalanine. CDR3 DNA is the only sequence kept; it has 45 bases, read in frame from the first base. CDR1 and CDR2 are drawn from the germline V gene: KGHDR, SFDVKD. Germline trimming: 5 bases from V, 3 bases from J; junction bases outside gene matches: 4.